A single sample is the source of the 17 T cell receptor beta chains below, sequenced in a study of cytomegalovirus exposure and HLA in healthy donors. PCR used 60 Vbeta primers and 13 Jbeta primers. The method was immunoSEQ multiplex PCR; TCRdb's version includes in-frame clones alone and lacks a portion of them. This table holds some 160,000 clones, approximately 80% found once. Sequencing used PBMCs. The receptors originated from a male donor in good health and CMV-seronegative.

The chain uses TRBV7-6 and TRBJ2-7; 7 bases match TRBD1. The CDR3 has 14 amino acids. V trimming: 5 bases; J trimming: 6 bases; junction bases outside the gene matches: 10. Germline CDR1 and CDR2: SGHVS and FNYEAQ. As DNA, the CDR3 is TGTGCCAGCAGCGTACAGGGGCTGCCACTCGAGCAGTACTTC. Translated: CASSVQGLPLEQYF.

This clone was observed once. J is TRBJ2-4 and V is TRBV9; perhaps TRBD2 as D (6 bases). The CDR3 sequence is 15 residues long. Germline CDR1 is SGDLS and CDR2 is YYNGEE. V was cut by 0 bases and J by 0 bases, with 7 bases left in between. The CDR3 coding sequence is TGTGCCAGCAGCGTAGAGGGACTAGCCAAAAACATTCAGTACTTC. This sequence encodes CASSVEGLAKNIQYF. The whole variable domain, filled in from reference TRBV9 and TRBJ2-4, reads DSGVTQTPKHLITATGQRVTLRCSPRSGDLSVYWYQQSLDQGLQFLIQYYNGEERAKGNILERFSAQQFPDLHSELNLSSLELGDSALYFCASSVEGLAKNIQYFGAGTRLSVL.

V gene TRBV28 combines with J gene TRBJ1-2, with TRBD1 matching over 11 bases. V lost 5 bases to trimming and J lost 4 bases; unmatched junction nucleotides: 6. CDR1 is MDHEN, CDR2 SYDVKM, per germline. The CDR3 is 15 amino acids. In DNA, the CDR3 is TGTGCCAGCAGTCTGGGGACAGGGGGTCTCTATGGCTACACCTTC. Translation gives CASSLGTGGLYGYTF.

A single count supports this clone. The genes are TRBV5-4 and TRBJ1-1, with D maybe TRBD1 (5 bases). V dropped 1 base and J dropped 4 bases, with 8 bases sitting between them. Looked up from germline, CDR1 is SGHNT and CDR2 is YYREEE (reference sequence). The CDR3 sequence is 13 residues long. The CDR3 sequence is CASSLKGSTEAFF. CDR3 nucleotide sequence: TGTGCCAGCAGCTTGAAGGGGTCCACTGAAGCTTTCTTT.

With regard to this clone: Other DNA sequences from this sample encode an identical CDR3 as well. The chain uses TRBV19 and TRBJ1-5, with 7 positions matching TRBD1. CDR1 LNHDA and CDR2 SQIVND come from the germline V gene (reference sequence). The ends lost 3 bases at V and 4 bases at J; junction bases unmatched: 6. CDR3 length equals 15 residues. CDR3 region: CASSIRGQPNQPQHF. In DNA form, the CDR3 reads TGTGCCAGTAGTATCCGGGGACAGCCAAATCAGCCCCAGCATTTT. The variable domain in full, completed from reference TRBV19 and TRBJ1-5, reads DGGITQSPKYLFRKEGQNVTLSCEQNLNHDAMYWYRQDPGQGLRLIYYSQIVNDFQKGDIAEGYSVSREKKESFPLTVTSAQKNPTAFYLCASSIRGQPNQPQHFGDGTRLSIL.

V is TRBV5-4 and J is TRBJ2-1; the match to TRBD2 covers 8 bases. J was trimmed by 0 bases and V by 0 bases; bases with no gene match: 2. The CDR3 consists of 16 residues. The germline CDR1 and CDR2 sequences are SGHNT and YYREEE (reference sequence). The CDR3 protein is CASSLGGRSSYNEQFF. The CDR3 DNA reads TGTGCCAGCAGCTTGGGCGGGAGGAGCTCCTACAATGAGCAGTTCTTC. Combining the CDR3 with reference TRBV5-4 and TRBJ2-1 gives the whole variable domain ETGVTQSPTHLIKTRGQQVTLRCSSQSGHNTVSWYQQALGQGPQFIFQYYREEENGRGNFPPRFSGLQFPNYSSELNVNALELDDSALYLCASSLGGRSSYNEQFFGPGTRLTVL.

This clone came up a few times. The CDR3 is CASSFSGGRSYEQYF. CDR3 sequence (DNA): TGTGCCAGCAGTTTCAGCGGGGGCCGCTCCTACGAGCAGTACTTC. The chain joins TRBV6-5 to TRBJ2-7, with 8 nucleotides matching TRBD2. CDR3 length: 15 amino acids. V dropped 4 bases and J dropped 0; count of bases not matched to a gene: 5. CDR1 is MNHEY and CDR2 is SVGAGI in the germline V gene.

This CDR3 is CAISGTGEDYGYTF. In DNA form, the CDR3 reads TGTGCCATCAGTGGGACAGGGGAGGACTATGGCTACACCTTC. This chain connects TRBV10-3 to TRBJ1-2; 9 bases match TRBD1. The ends lost 4 bases at V and 3 bases at J; junction bases unmatched: 3. The CDR3 has 14 residues. The germline V gene encodes CDR1 ENHRY and CDR2 SYGVKD.

The V call is TRBV29-1, the J call TRBJ2-3; D not resolved. Germline CDR1 SQVTM, CDR2 ANQGSEA. This CDR3 contains 12 residues. Deletions cut 4 bases from V and 4 bases from J, with 9 bases between. CDR3 DNA: TGCAGCGTTGCTACTCCCCCAGATACGCAGTATTTT. Translated, it gives CSVATPPDTQYF.

The chain recombines TRBV21-1 with TRBJ2-7; the table's D call, TRBD2, has no DNA check behind it. TRBV21-1 has pseudogene status. The CDR3 sequence is 14 residues long. DNA of the CDR3: TGTGCCAGCAGCAAACGGGCGGGAGAAGGCGAGCAGTACTTC. This translates into CASSKRAGEGEQYF.

The rearrangement uses TRBV18 and TRBJ1-6; 9 bases are a match to TRBD1. The CDR3 runs 15 residues. CDR1 and CDR2 (germline): KGHSH, LQKENI. The V gene end was trimmed by 2 bases and the J gene end by 7 bases; junction bases not matched to a gene: 3. The CDR3 sequence: CASSPTGQGNSPLHF. In nucleotides, the CDR3 is TGTGCCAGCTCACCAACGGGACAGGGAAATTCACCCCTCCACTTT.

This clone was counted a single time. The chain recombines TRBV2 with TRBJ1-2; 7 nucleotides line up with TRBD1. Germline-derived CDR1 and CDR2 are SNHLY and FYNNEI. The junction had 13 bases not matched to a gene; V was cut back by 5 bases and J by 7 bases. The CDR3 spans 15 residues. CDR3 sequence: CASSPGQAFRFGYTF. In DNA, the CDR3 is TGTGCCAGCAGTCCCGGACAGGCCTTCCGTTTTGGCTACACCTTC.

The rearrangement links TRBV9 to TRBJ1-1; a weak D match, TRBD1 (5 bases). Germline assignment: CDR1 SGDLS and CDR2 YYNGEE. This CDR3 comprises 13 residues. V was clipped by 4 bases and J by 1 base, with 8 bases between them. CDR3 nucleotide sequence: TGTGCCAGCAGCATCGGGGGGAACACTGAAGCTTTCTTT. This translates into CASSIGGNTEAFF.

The chain couples TRBV5-1 to TRBJ1-5; TRBD1 agrees at 8 bases. Germline CDR1 reads SGHRS; CDR2 reads YFSETQ. Germline trimming cut 4 bases from V and 5 bases from J; bases unmatched to any gene: 5. CDR3 size: 14 residues. CDR3 in amino acids: CASSKTGGDQPQHF. CDR3 nucleotides: TGCGCCAGCAGCAAAACAGGGGGGGATCAGCCCCAGCATTTT. The variable domain in full, completed from reference TRBV5-1 and TRBJ1-5, reads KAGVTQTPRYLIKTRGQQVTLSCSPISGHRSVSWYQQTPGQGLQFLFEYFSETQRNKGNFPGRFSGRQFSNSRSEMNVSTLELGDSALYLCASSKTGGDQPQHFGDGTRLSIL.

This chain uses TRBV2 with TRBJ1-5, with 7 bases that match TRBD1. Germline trimming cut 8 bases from V and 3 bases from J; bases unmatched to any gene: 4. The V gene's germline CDR1 is SNHLY and CDR2 FYNNEI. This CDR3 region has 13 residues. The CDR3 sequence is CASLQGHNQPQHF. In DNA form, the CDR3 reads TGTGCCAGCTTACAGGGGCACAATCAGCCCCAGCATTTT.

The rearrangement uses TRBV5-4 and TRBJ2-1; TRBD2 matches at 7 bases. The germline CDR1 and CDR2 sequences are SGHNT and YYREEE (reference sequence). The V gene end was trimmed by 0 bases and the J gene end by 8 bases; junction bases not matched to a gene: 8. CDR3 size: 15 residues. The CDR3, as DNA: TGTGCCAGCAGCTTGGGGGACTACCTTAGGGATGAGCAGTTCTTC. This gives the protein CASSLGDYLRDEQFF. The complete variable domain, with remaining parts taken from reference TRBV5-4 and TRBJ2-1, reads ETGVTQSPTHLIKTRGQQVTLRCSSQSGHNTVSWYQQALGQGPQFIFQYYREEENGRGNFPPRFSGLQFPNYSSELNVNALELDDSALYLCASSLGDYLRDEQFFGPGTRLTVL.

This clone was picked up a small number of times. The rearrangement joins TRBV6-6 to TRBJ1-1; 10 bases are shared with TRBD1. V shed 6 bases and J 6 bases; nucleotides not matched to a gene: 10. CDR1 and CDR2 from the germline V gene are MNHNY and SVGAGI (reference sequence). The CDR3 is 15 residues long. DNA of the CDR3: TGTGCCAGCAGCCTCGACCGGGACAGGGGCTCTGAAGCTTTCTTT. Its protein product is CASSLDRDRGSEAFF.